This T cell receptor (beta chain) was profiled in a study of blood T cell repertoires in COVID-19. Overall study context: Samples taken during acute and convalescent COVID-19 were collected in the United States, Italy and Spain. PBMCs, B-cell-depleted T cells, or T cells were the source of the cDNA or gDNA that made up the material.

Authors' analysis steps: Reference gene primer amplification gave nucleated cell count estimates. Here immunoSEQ multiplex PCR was the method, and the copy in TCRdb shows in-frame clones only, minus some. V, J and clone size derive from that table, while D and trimming were established from the DNA sequence. The sample shows more than 65,000 clones, roughly 82% of them seen only once. CDR1 MNHEY and CDR2 SMNVEV come from the germline V gene (reference sequence). CDR3 length: 17 amino acids. Germline trimming cut 0 bases from V and 2 bases from J; bases unmatched to any gene: 8. The receptor was isolated from a woman aged 80 or over with acute or convalescent COVID-19. This chain links TRBV27 with TRBJ1-2; 8 bases align to TRBD1. The material sequenced was peripheral blood. CDR3 amino acids: CASSLSTGAQWNYGYTF. The CDR3 DNA sequence: TGTGCCAGCAGTTTATCGACAGGGGCGCAGTGGAACTATGGCTACACCTTC.